This TCR beta chain was recovered during a study of T cell repertoires in MIS-A myocarditis. Libraries were prepared by immunoSEQ multiplex PCR; TCRdb keeps only in-frame clonotypes and omits some of them. The sample includes roughly 12,000 clones, about 80% of them seen just once. V shed 6 bases and J shed 7 bases, with 9 bases lying between them. The CDR3 sequence is 11 residues long. In germline, CDR1 is MNHNY, CDR2 SVGAGI (reference sequence). The table lists this clone with a few counts. The sequence was obtained from a man younger than 35 with fulminant myocarditis from multisystem inflammatory syndrome in adults (MIS-A) after COVID-19. This chain links TRBV6-6 with TRBJ1-1; D ambiguous. Sequencing was performed on right ventricle heart tissue obtained at autopsy. The CDR3 spells CASSARSEAFF. The CDR3 region has the DNA TGTGCCAGCAGCGCTCGGAGTGAAGCTTTCTTT.